This paragraph covers one T cell receptor beta chain sequence. These data are taken from a study of regulatory T cells in long-lasting Graves disease. In building TCR beta libraries, iRepertoire HTBI primers were used together with Arm-PCR of CDR3 regions. Original data processing: Spanning all samples, the identified segments comprised some 60 TRBV and about 15 TRBJ. TCRdb re-derived calls from the multiplex PCR reads in MiXCR, one entry per CDR3 protein. TCRdb's processing, not the study's, gives the V and J calls here. Here the sample spans about 470,000 distinct CDR3 sequences, 20% to 25% being singletons. Described time point: persistent/refractory GD, antithyroid drugs over 5 years with positive TRAb. RNA from PBMCs was the source of the TCR library. Roughly 9.5-milliliter peripheral blood samples went into EDTA tubes. V dropped 1 base and J dropped 4; count of bases not matched to a gene: 7. This CDR3 region has 16 residues. Germline CDR1 LNHNV, CDR2 YYDKDF (reference sequence).

Sequencing was performed on peripheral blood mononuclear cells (PBMCs), taken when the disease was refractory, from a patient treated with antithyroid drugs. This TCR was sampled from a female donor with Graves disease. The chain uses TRBV15 and TRBJ1-3; 7 bases are shared with TRBD1. DNA of the CDR3: TGTGCCACCAGCAGAGCGGGACAGTTTTTGGGAAACACCATATATTTT. Its translation: CATSRAGQFLGNTIYF.